Each of the 20 T cell receptor beta chains below was sequenced from the same sample in a study of shared T cell receptors in the human thymus. The assay was immunoSEQ multiplex PCR, and TCRdb's table has in-frame clones only and misses some. Among just under 550,000 clones listed, about 84% were seen once. Separately, the same data were catalogued under a study of human thymus T cells.

Sequenced: thymocytes. These receptors were taken from a boy in the first two years of life with a congenital heart defect.

This clone was seen only a few times. V is TRBV27 and J is TRBJ2-3; TRBD2 matches 11 bases. This CDR3 is built from 18 residues. Per germline, CDR1 MNHEY and CDR2 SMNVEV (reference sequence). The V and J ends lost 6 bases and 4 bases, in that order; junction bases with no gene match: 15. The CDR3 region has the DNA TGTGCCAGCAGCCCGGCAACCGGGACTAGCGGTTTCGCAGATACGCAGTATTTT. As protein: CASSPATGTSGFADTQYF.

The gene calls are TRBV10-3 and TRBJ2-1; 8 bases line up with TRBD1. CDR3 length: 17 residues. The ends lost 2 bases at V and 6 bases at J; junction bases unmatched: 12. CDR1 and CDR2 from the germline V gene are ENHRY and SYGVKD. The CDR3 region is CAISETLTGGVGNEQFF. CDR3 sequence (DNA): TGTGCCATCAGTGAGACACTTACAGGGGGAGTAGGCAATGAGCAGTTCTTC.

This sequence joins TRBV12-5 and TRBJ2-7; the D gene is possibly TRBD1 (5 bases). Trimming removed 4 bases from V and 2 bases from J, with 21 bases in between. The CDR3 consists of 17 residues. The V gene's germline CDR1 is LGHNT and CDR2 FRNRAP. CDR3 loop: CASGSVLQENPTYEQYF. As DNA, the CDR3 is TGTGCTAGTGGTTCCGTCCTACAGGAGAACCCCACCTACGAGCAGTACTTC.

The J gene is TRBJ2-2, the V gene TRBV29-1; the D gene is possibly TRBD2 (5 bases). The length of the CDR3 is 14 residues. CDR1 and CDR2 (germline): SQVTM, ANQGSEA. Trimming cost V 2 bases and J 2 bases, with 9 bases left between them. The CDR3 nucleotides read TGCAGCGTTGAAACTAGAGGAAACACCGGGGAGCTGTTTTTT. Translation: CSVETRGNTGELFF.

CDR3 sequence: CASSAGTSGSTDTQYF. In DNA, the CDR3 is TGCGCCAGCAGCGCCGGGACTAGCGGGAGCACAGATACGCAGTATTTT. The J gene is TRBJ2-3, the V gene TRBV5-1; the match to TRBD2 covers 12 bases. With 4 bases clipped from V and 0 bases from J, the junction kept 3 bases outside the gene matches. Germline loops: CDR1 SGHRS, CDR2 YFSETQ. The CDR3 runs 16 residues.

In this sample, this clone turned up a few times. V gene TRBV15 combines with J gene TRBJ2-7; D possibly corresponds to TRBD1 (7 bases). Germline assignment: CDR1 LNHNV and CDR2 YYDKDF (reference sequence). The CDR3 has 16 amino acids. V was pared by 6 bases and J by 2 bases, with 20 bases between. The CDR3 loop is CATSTAGGKRTYEQYF. DNA for the CDR3: TGTGCCACCAGTACCGCAGGGGGGAAAAGAACCTACGAGCAGTACTTC.

The chain employs TRBV6-4 and TRBJ2-1; D perhaps matches TRBD1 (5 bases). The germline V gene encodes CDR1 MRHNA and CDR2 SNTAGT. This CDR3 spans 13 amino acids. Deletions cut 5 bases from V and 7 bases from J, with 12 bases between. As DNA, the CDR3 is TGTGCCAGCAGTTTGGGGCTGAAGAATGAGCAGTTCTTC. This gives the protein CASSLGLKNEQFF.

This rearrangement joins TRBV25-1 to TRBJ1-1; 8 positions match TRBD1. With 8 bases clipped from V and 2 bases from J, the junction kept 7 bases outside the gene matches. The CDR3 contains 14 residues. The V gene's germline CDR1 is MGHDK and CDR2 SYGVNS. This CDR3 reads CASRKTGVNTEAFF. The CDR3 nucleotides read TGTGCCAGCCGAAAGACAGGGGTTAACACTGAAGCTTTCTTT.

The J gene is TRBJ1-1, the V gene TRBV29-1; TRBD1 aligns across 8 bases. The CDR3 spans 13 residues. The V and J ends lost 2 bases and 10 bases, in that order; junction bases with no gene match: 9. Germline V CDR1 and CDR2: SQVTM, ANQGSEA. The CDR3 region is CSVESRGLCRAFF. The CDR3, as DNA: TGCAGCGTTGAATCCAGGGGGCTCTGCAGAGCTTTCTTT.

This clone showed up just a few times. The V call is TRBV5-5, the J call TRBJ2-7; the D is unclear. Looked up from germline, CDR1 is SGHKS and CDR2 is YYEKEE (reference sequence). CDR3 size: 15 residues. V was cut by 2 bases and J by 3 bases, with 15 bases left in between. The CDR3 reads CASSLTVLSHYEQYF. The CDR3 DNA reads as TGTGCCAGCAGCTTAACGGTCTTAAGTCACTACGAGCAGTACTTC.

The V and J genes are TRBV5-6 and TRBJ2-7, with a tentative D call TRBD2 (6 bases). Per germline, CDR1 SGHDT and CDR2 YYEEEE. The V end was cut by 4 bases, the J end by 5 bases, with 31 bases between. CDR3 length: 19 amino acids. The CDR3 sequence: CASSPGSPEGSRSVHEQYF. CDR3 DNA sequence: TGTGCCAGCAGCCCCGGGAGCCCCGAGGGCAGCCGATCAGTCCACGAGCAGTACTTC.

This CDR3 reads CASSGGTGRNPIYF. The CDR3 bases are TGTGCCAGCAGCGGAGGGACAGGGAGGAACCCCATATATTTT. V usage is TRBV5-4 and J usage is TRBJ1-3; 9 bases are a match to TRBD1. The CDR3 covers 14 residues. In germline, CDR1 is SGHNT, CDR2 YYREEE (reference sequence). Losses at the gene ends were 4 bases for V and 11 bases for J; bases not matched to a gene: 10.

V and J are TRBV6-1 and TRBJ2-7, with D hard to call. The V gene lost 4 bases and the J gene lost 3 bases, with 16 bases spanning the gap. Germline CDR1 reads MNHNS; CDR2 reads SASEGT. CDR3 length: 15 residues. This chain's CDR3 is CASSVEYWPNYEQYF. CDR3 bases: TGTGCCAGCAGTGTTGAATATTGGCCCAACTACGAGCAGTACTTC.

The genes are TRBV27 and TRBJ2-7; perhaps TRBD2 as D (5 bases). CDR1 MNHEY and CDR2 SMNVEV come from the germline V gene (reference sequence). CDR3 length: 16 amino acids. Trimming shortened V by 5 bases and J by 0 bases, and 17 bases separated the two germline ends. The CDR3 here is CASSEVPVGSSYEQYF. DNA for the CDR3: TGTGCCAGCAGTGAGGTTCCGGTTGGGAGCTCCTACGAGCAGTACTTC.

The chain combines TRBV7-9 with TRBJ1-5; unclear D gene. Germline V gene lookup returns CDR1 SEHNR and CDR2 FQNEAQ (reference sequence). CDR3 size: 15 residues. V was shortened by 5 bases and J by 4 bases, with 15 bases between the two germline ends. In DNA, the CDR3 is TGTGCCAGCAGCAGCCGACGAAGGACTAATCAGCCCCAGCATTTT. Protein: CASSSRRRTNQPQHF.

The CDR3 reads CASTVTGSGVDLRMGTEAFF. The CDR3 bases are TGTGCCAGCACCGTGACCGGGAGCGGTGTAGACCTCAGGATGGGCACTGAAGCTTTCTTT. The V gene is TRBV28, the J gene TRBJ1-1; no clear D. V was trimmed by 7 bases and J by 4 bases, leaving 34 bases between them. Germline V gene data show CDR1 as MDHEN and CDR2 as SYDVKM. The CDR3 extends over 20 amino acids.

V gene TRBV19 combines with J gene TRBJ2-2; no clear D. Trimming left V 3 bases short and J 0 bases short, with 8 bases between. The CDR3 is 15 amino acids. Germline V gene lookup returns CDR1 LNHDA and CDR2 SQIVND (reference sequence). The CDR3 DNA reads TGTGCCAGTAGTATTGGAGAGGCGAACACCGGGGAGCTGTTTTTT. It encodes CASSIGEANTGELFF.

This clone was seen only a few times. The chain couples TRBV2 to TRBJ2-7, with 8 nucleotides matching TRBD1. The CDR3 loop spans 19 amino acids. The germline CDR1 and CDR2 sequences are SNHLY and FYNNEI. The V gene end was trimmed by 3 bases and the J gene end by 4 bases; junction bases not matched to a gene: 20. Here the CDR3 DNA reads TGTGCCAGCAGTGACCGAACTTCCGACAGGGGCCTAAGGGATTACGAGCAGTACTTC. Protein sequence: CASSDRTSDRGLRDYEQYF.

The chain is built from TRBV27 and TRBJ2-1, with 8 bases that match TRBD2. With V trimmed by 3 bases and J by 5 bases, 3 bases remained unmatched. Germline V gene data show CDR1 as MNHEY and CDR2 as SMNVEV (reference sequence). There are 14 residues in the CDR3. The CDR3 loop is CASSFTSGNNEQFF. CDR3 nucleotide sequence: TGTGCCAGCAGTTTTACTAGCGGAAACAATGAGCAGTTCTTC.

The rearrangement links TRBV28 to TRBJ1-5, with a possible D match to TRBD1 (6 bases). The CDR3 length is 23 residues. Deletions cut 2 bases from V and 4 bases from J, with 36 bases between. The germline CDR1 and CDR2 sequences are MDHEN and SYDVKM. The CDR3 DNA is TGTGCCAGCAGTTTACTCCATATGTCAAGCGACACCGTCACAGCAGGGGATAATCAGCCCCAGCATTTT. Its translation is CASSLLHMSSDTVTAGDNQPQHF.